This is a list of T cell receptor beta chains from one sample in a study of beta chain features in type 1 diabetes. Clones were read by immunoSEQ multiplex PCR, and TCRdb kept only the in-frame ones, dropping some. This repertoire shows 300,000 to 450,000 clones, roughly 13% found once; its top ten account for 0.0085% to 0.012%. The sample taken for sequencing was naive CD4+ T cells from blood. The receptors originated from a woman in her late teens or twenties with type 1 diabetes. Each CDR3 is given with its conserved first and last residue. Each record gives: J gene, D gene, clone size, CDR3 length, V gene, CDR3 protein, CDR3 DNA. D genes are given only for firm matches. Clone size, where shown, is once, few, many, or a class for clones that have expanded.

j_gene: TRBJ2-7
d_gene: TRBD1
abundance: few
len: 12
v_gene: TRBV28
CDR3aa: CASSVYRGRQYF
CDR3nt: TGTGCCAGCAGTGTCTACAGGGGACGGCAGTACTTC

j_gene: TRBJ2-7
d_gene: NA
abundance: NA
len: 13
v_gene: TRBV5-4
CDR3aa: CASSLTGTYEQYF
CDR3nt: TGTGCCAGCAGCTTGACAGGGACCTACGAGCAGTACTTC

j_gene: TRBJ2-2
d_gene: NA
abundance: NA
len: 12
v_gene: TRBV6-5
CDR3aa: CASSSDTGELFF
CDR3nt: TGTGCCAGCAGTTCGGACACCGGGGAGCTGTTTTTT

j_gene: TRBJ2-3
d_gene: TRBD1
abundance: NA
len: 14
v_gene: TRBV7-3
CDR3aa: CASSFGQGTDTQYF
CDR3nt: TGTGCCAGCAGCTTCGGACAGGGTACAGATACGCAGTATTTT

j_gene: TRBJ1-2
d_gene: NA
abundance: NA
len: 15
v_gene: TRBV7-6
CDR3aa: CASSLGTGVTYGYTF
CDR3nt: TGTGCCAGCAGCTTAGGAACAGGCGTTACTTATGGCTACACCTTC

j_gene: TRBJ1-1
d_gene: TRBD1
abundance: NA
len: 14
v_gene: TRBV7-2
CDR3aa: CASSSNRGFTEAFF
CDR3nt: TGTGCCAGCAGCTCGAACAGGGGATTCACTGAAGCTTTCTTT

j_gene: TRBJ1-1
d_gene: NA
abundance: few
len: 13
v_gene: TRBV29-1
CDR3aa: CSVATAMNTEAFF
CDR3nt: TGCAGCGTTGCGACAGCAATGAACACTGAAGCTTTCTTT

j_gene: TRBJ2-1
d_gene: TRBD1
abundance: few
len: 17
v_gene: TRBV23-1
CDR3aa: CASSPQGEPQRLNEQFF
CDR3nt: TGCGCCAGCAGTCCCCAGGGGGAACCACAGAGACTAAATGAGCAGTTCTTC

j_gene: TRBJ2-1
d_gene: NA
abundance: few
len: 15
v_gene: TRBV12-5
CDR3aa: CASGSPASPYNEQFF
CDR3nt: TGTGCTAGTGGTTCCCCAGCTAGTCCCTACAATGAGCAGTTCTTC

j_gene: TRBJ2-4
d_gene: TRBD1
abundance: NA
len: 14
v_gene: TRBV18
CDR3aa: CASSPGDRVRIQYF
CDR3nt: TGTGCCAGCTCACCGGGGGACAGGGTTCGCATTCAGTACTTC

j_gene: TRBJ2-3
d_gene: NA
abundance: few
len: 12
v_gene: TRBV2
CDR3aa: CASSPGADTQYF
CDR3nt: TGTGCCAGCAGCCCGGGGGCAGATACGCAGTATTTT

j_gene: TRBJ2-5
d_gene: NA
abundance: once
len: 14
v_gene: TRBV6-5
CDR3aa: CASSYSINGETQYF
CDR3nt: TGTGCCAGCAGTTACTCGATAAACGGGGAGACCCAGTACTTC

j_gene: TRBJ1-2
d_gene: TRBD1
abundance: few
len: 13
v_gene: TRBV27
CDR3aa: CASSLGTDYGYTF
CDR3nt: TGTGCCAGCAGCCTCGGGACAGACTATGGCTACACCTTC

j_gene: TRBJ2-1
d_gene: NA
abundance: few
len: 14
v_gene: TRBV5-1
CDR3aa: CASSYDSNGNEQFF
CDR3nt: TGCGCCAGCAGCTACGACAGTAACGGGAATGAGCAGTTCTTC

j_gene: TRBJ1-1
d_gene: TRBD1
abundance: NA
len: 16
v_gene: TRBV5-1
CDR3aa: CASSSRTGTGVIEAFF
CDR3nt: TGCGCCAGCAGCTCCCGCACCGGGACAGGGGTAATTGAAGCTTTCTTT

j_gene: TRBJ2-7
d_gene: NA
abundance: few
len: 12
v_gene: TRBV18
CDR3aa: CASSLPAYEQYF
CDR3nt: TGTGCCAGCTCACTTCCCGCCTACGAGCAGTACTTC

j_gene: TRBJ2-7
d_gene: NA
abundance: NA
len: 12
v_gene: TRBV6-6
CDR3aa: CASIGQSYEQYF
CDR3nt: TGTGCCAGCATCGGACAGTCCTACGAGCAGTACTTC

j_gene: TRBJ2-5
d_gene: TRBD1
abundance: few
len: 12
v_gene: TRBV29-1
CDR3aa: CSGGQAQETQYF
CDR3nt: TGCAGCGGTGGACAGGCACAAGAGACCCAGTACTTC

j_gene: TRBJ1-3
d_gene: NA
abundance: NA
len: 13
v_gene: TRBV7-2
CDR3aa: CASSHGQRNTIYF
CDR3nt: TGTGCCAGCAGCCACGGACAGAGAAACACCATATATTTT

j_gene: TRBJ1-1
d_gene: TRBD1
abundance: NA
len: 15
v_gene: TRBV13
CDR3aa: CASSDGTGLNTEAFF
CDR3nt: TGTGCCAGCAGCGACGGGACAGGCCTGAACACTGAAGCTTTCTTT

j_gene: TRBJ2-5
d_gene: TRBD2
abundance: few
len: 15
v_gene: TRBV5-8
CDR3aa: CASSLAGASGETQYF
CDR3nt: TGTGCCAGCAGCCTGGCAGGGGCTAGCGGGGAGACCCAGTACTTC

j_gene: TRBJ2-1
d_gene: TRBD2
abundance: few
len: 15
v_gene: TRBV7-2
CDR3aa: CASTLRESGGNEQFF
CDR3nt: TGTGCCAGCACCCTTAGGGAAAGCGGGGGTAATGAGCAGTTCTTC

j_gene: TRBJ2-3
d_gene: NA
abundance: few
len: 16
v_gene: TRBV9
CDR3aa: CASSVEVNAVTDTQYF
CDR3nt: TGTGCCAGCAGCGTAGAGGTCAATGCGGTCACAGATACGCAGTATTTT

j_gene: TRBJ2-3
d_gene: TRBD2
abundance: NA
len: 16
v_gene: TRBV28
CDR3aa: CASSLGLDERTDTQYF
CDR3nt: TGTGCCAGCAGCCTCGGACTAGATGAGCGCACAGATACGCAGTATTTT

j_gene: TRBJ2-7
d_gene: NA
abundance: few
len: 12
v_gene: TRBV30
CDR3aa: CAWSVRGGQPYF
CDR3nt: TGTGCCTGGAGTGTACGTGGGGGACAACCCTACTTC

j_gene: TRBJ2-1
d_gene: NA
abundance: few
len: 15
v_gene: TRBV4-1
CDR3aa: CASSQSSAVYNEQFF
CDR3nt: TGCGCCAGCAGCCAATCTAGCGCCGTCTACAATGAGCAGTTCTTC

j_gene: TRBJ2-1
d_gene: NA
abundance: few
len: 14
v_gene: TRBV19
CDR3aa: CASSIAGVASEQFF
CDR3nt: TGTGCCAGTAGTATAGCAGGGGTAGCTAGTGAGCAGTTCTTC

j_gene: TRBJ2-1
d_gene: TRBD2
abundance: NA
len: 16
v_gene: TRBV4-3
CDR3aa: CASSQDAAGGRNEQFF
CDR3nt: TGCGCCAGCAGCCAAGATGCAGCGGGAGGACGGAATGAGCAGTTCTTC

j_gene: TRBJ2-2
d_gene: TRBD1
abundance: few
len: 14
v_gene: TRBV5-4
CDR3aa: CASSDRGRTGELFF
CDR3nt: TGTGCCAGCAGTGACAGGGGGCGCACCGGGGAGCTGTTTTTT

j_gene: TRBJ2-7
d_gene: TRBD1
abundance: NA
len: 14
v_gene: TRBV7-2
CDR3aa: CASSPYRGPGEQYF
CDR3nt: TGTGCCAGCAGCCCCTACAGGGGGCCGGGGGAGCAGTACTTC

j_gene: TRBJ2-7
d_gene: NA
abundance: NA
len: 12
v_gene: TRBV11-2
CDR3aa: CASSLAGYEQYF
CDR3nt: TGTGCCAGCAGCTTAGCCGGCTACGAGCAGTACTTC

j_gene: TRBJ2-3
d_gene: NA
abundance: NA
len: 12
v_gene: TRBV30
CDR3aa: CAWSSGGDTQYF
CDR3nt: TGTGCCTGGAGTTCCGGCGGGGATACGCAGTATTTT

j_gene: TRBJ2-7
d_gene: TRBD2
abundance: NA
len: 16
v_gene: TRBV12-5
CDR3aa: CASGLALAGVPYEQYF
CDR3nt: TGTGCTAGTGGTTTGGCCCTAGCGGGAGTTCCCTACGAGCAGTACTTC

j_gene: TRBJ2-2
d_gene: TRBD2
abundance: NA
len: 16
v_gene: TRBV7-8
CDR3aa: CASSLPGGEHTGELFF
CDR3nt: TGTGCCAGCAGCTTACCCGGGGGGGAACACACCGGGGAGCTGTTTTTT

j_gene: TRBJ1-2
d_gene: NA
abundance: few
len: 14
v_gene: TRBV7-9
CDR3aa: CASSSDPGYNGYTF
CDR3nt: TGTGCCAGCAGCTCAGATCCAGGATACAATGGCTACACCTTC

j_gene: TRBJ2-1
d_gene: NA
abundance: NA
len: 15
v_gene: TRBV28
CDR3aa: CAAYPGAHSYNEQFF
CDR3nt: TGTGCCGCCTACCCAGGGGCCCACTCCTACAATGAGCAGTTCTTC

j_gene: TRBJ2-5
d_gene: TRBD2
abundance: NA
len: 17
v_gene: TRBV9
CDR3aa: CASSVDPSGRSGETQYF
CDR3nt: TGTGCCAGCAGCGTAGACCCTAGCGGGAGAAGCGGTGAGACCCAGTACTTC

j_gene: TRBJ1-1
d_gene: TRBD1
abundance: NA
len: 14
v_gene: TRBV29-1
CDR3aa: CSVAWTGGNTEAFF
CDR3nt: TGCAGCGTTGCGTGGACAGGGGGCAACACTGAAGCTTTCTTT

j_gene: TRBJ2-1
d_gene: TRBD1
abundance: NA
len: 16
v_gene: TRBV5-1
CDR3aa: CASSSTAGTGGIEQFF
CDR3nt: TGCGCCAGCAGCTCGACGGCCGGGACAGGGGGGATAGAGCAGTTCTTC

j_gene: TRBJ2-7
d_gene: NA
abundance: NA
len: 11
v_gene: TRBV10-3
CDR3aa: CANGGGYEQYF
CDR3nt: TGTGCCAACGGGGGAGGCTACGAGCAGTACTTC

j_gene: TRBJ1-2
d_gene: NA
abundance: few
len: 14
v_gene: TRBV4-1
CDR3aa: CASSQGLGRTGYTF
CDR3nt: TGCGCCAGCAGCCAAGGTCTCGGGAGGACTGGCTACACCTTC

j_gene: TRBJ1-1
d_gene: NA
abundance: few
len: 13
v_gene: TRBV7-2
CDR3aa: CASSPNPGTGAFF
CDR3nt: TGTGCCAGCAGCCCCAATCCCGGAACGGGGGCTTTCTTT

j_gene: TRBJ2-1
d_gene: NA
abundance: few
len: 15
v_gene: TRBV9
CDR3aa: CASSVELVSYNEQFF
CDR3nt: TGTGCCAGCAGCGTAGAACTAGTCTCCTACAATGAGCAGTTCTTC

j_gene: TRBJ1-1
d_gene: TRBD1
abundance: NA
len: 14
v_gene: TRBV19
CDR3aa: CASSNRDRNTEAFF
CDR3nt: TGTGCCAGTAGTAACCGGGACAGGAACACTGAAGCTTTCTTT

j_gene: TRBJ1-6
d_gene: NA
abundance: NA
len: 16
v_gene: TRBV18
CDR3aa: CASSPAGLSYNSPLHF
CDR3nt: TGTGCCAGCTCACCAGCAGGCCTCTCCTATAATTCACCCCTCCACTTT

j_gene: TRBJ1-2
d_gene: NA
abundance: NA
len: 14
v_gene: TRBV7-9
CDR3aa: CASSLGTDISGYTF
CDR3nt: TGTGCCAGCAGCTTAGGGACAGACATCTCAGGCTACACCTTC

j_gene: TRBJ2-7
d_gene: TRBD1
abundance: once
len: 14
v_gene: TRBV11-2
CDR3aa: CASSLRQGSYEQYF
CDR3nt: TGTGCCAGCAGCTTGCGACAGGGTTCGTACGAGCAGTACTTC

j_gene: TRBJ2-2
d_gene: NA
abundance: few
len: 12
v_gene: TRBV11-2
CDR3aa: CASSLGLGELFF
CDR3nt: TGTGCCAGCAGCTTAGGGCTCGGGGAGCTGTTTTTT

j_gene: TRBJ1-1
d_gene: NA
abundance: NA
len: 16
v_gene: TRBV12-5
CDR3aa: CASGLAGRTGEVEAFF
CDR3nt: TGTGCTAGTGGTTTGGCGGGGCGAACGGGGGAGGTTGAAGCTTTCTTT

j_gene: TRBJ2-1
d_gene: NA
abundance: few
len: 13
v_gene: TRBV7-8
CDR3aa: CASSLRGPGEQFF
CDR3nt: TGTGCCAGCAGCCTACGCGGGCCGGGTGAGCAGTTCTTC